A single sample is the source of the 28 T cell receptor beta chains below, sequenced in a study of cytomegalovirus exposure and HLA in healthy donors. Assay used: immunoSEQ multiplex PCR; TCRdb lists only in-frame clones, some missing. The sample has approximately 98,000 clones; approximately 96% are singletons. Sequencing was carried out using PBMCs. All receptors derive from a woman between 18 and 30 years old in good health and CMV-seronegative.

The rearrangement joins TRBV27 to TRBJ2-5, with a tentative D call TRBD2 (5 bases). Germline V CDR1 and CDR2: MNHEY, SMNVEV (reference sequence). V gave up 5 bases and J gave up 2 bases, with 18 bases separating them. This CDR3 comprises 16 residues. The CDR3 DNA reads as TGTGCCAGCAGTCCATCGCGGGTCCAAACTCAAGAGACCCAGTACTTC. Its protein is CASSPSRVQTQETQYF.

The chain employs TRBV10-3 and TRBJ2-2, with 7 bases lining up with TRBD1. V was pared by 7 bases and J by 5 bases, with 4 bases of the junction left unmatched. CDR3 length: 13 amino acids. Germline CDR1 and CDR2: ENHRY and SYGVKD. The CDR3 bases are TGTGCCATCACCGTACAGGGGACCGGGGAGCTGTTTTTT. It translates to CAITVQGTGELFF.

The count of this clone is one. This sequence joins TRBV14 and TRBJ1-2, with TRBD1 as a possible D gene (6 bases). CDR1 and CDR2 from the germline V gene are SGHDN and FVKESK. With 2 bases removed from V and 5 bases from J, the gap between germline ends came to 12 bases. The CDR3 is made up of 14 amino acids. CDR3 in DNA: TGTGCCAGCAGCCAAAAGGGACATTATTATGGCTACACCTTC. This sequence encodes CASSQKGHYYGYTF. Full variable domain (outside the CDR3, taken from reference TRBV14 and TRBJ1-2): EAGVTQFPSHSVIEKGQTVTLRCDPISGHDNLYWYRRVMGKEIKFLLHFVKESKQDESGMPNNRFLAERTGGTYSTLKVQPAELEDSGVYFCASSQKGHYYGYTFGSGTRLTVV.

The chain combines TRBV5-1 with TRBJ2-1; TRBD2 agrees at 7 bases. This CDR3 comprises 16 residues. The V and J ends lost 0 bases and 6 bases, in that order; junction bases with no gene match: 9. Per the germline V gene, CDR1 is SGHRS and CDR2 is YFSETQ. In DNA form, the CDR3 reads TGCGCCAGCAGCTTGGTGGGGGGGACTAAGGCCAATGAGCAGTTCTTC. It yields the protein CASSLVGGTKANEQFF.

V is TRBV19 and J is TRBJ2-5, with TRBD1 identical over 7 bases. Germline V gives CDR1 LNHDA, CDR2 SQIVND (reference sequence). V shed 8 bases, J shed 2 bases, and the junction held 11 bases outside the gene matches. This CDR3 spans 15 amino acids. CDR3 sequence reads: CASWVNRGHQETQYF. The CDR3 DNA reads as TGTGCCAGTTGGGTCAACAGGGGACATCAAGAGACCCAGTACTTC.

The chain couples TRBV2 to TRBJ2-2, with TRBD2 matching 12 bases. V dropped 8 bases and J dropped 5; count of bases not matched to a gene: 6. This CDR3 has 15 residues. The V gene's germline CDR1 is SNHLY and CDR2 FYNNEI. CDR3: CASGDGLAGTGELFF. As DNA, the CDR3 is TGTGCCAGCGGCGACGGACTAGCGGGGACCGGGGAGCTGTTTTTT.

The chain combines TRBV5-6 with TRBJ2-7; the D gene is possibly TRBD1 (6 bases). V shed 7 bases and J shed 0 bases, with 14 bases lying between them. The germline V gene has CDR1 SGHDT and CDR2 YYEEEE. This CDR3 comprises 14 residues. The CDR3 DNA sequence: TGTGCCAGCCACCCAGGGGTCAACTCCTACGAGCAGTACTTC. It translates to CASHPGVNSYEQYF.

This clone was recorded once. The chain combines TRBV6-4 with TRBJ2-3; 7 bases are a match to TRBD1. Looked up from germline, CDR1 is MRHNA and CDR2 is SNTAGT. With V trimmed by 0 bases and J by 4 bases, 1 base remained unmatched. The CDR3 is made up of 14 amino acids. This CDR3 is CASSDSGGSDTQYF. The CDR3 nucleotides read TGTGCCAGCAGTGACTCAGGGGGCTCAGATACGCAGTATTTT.

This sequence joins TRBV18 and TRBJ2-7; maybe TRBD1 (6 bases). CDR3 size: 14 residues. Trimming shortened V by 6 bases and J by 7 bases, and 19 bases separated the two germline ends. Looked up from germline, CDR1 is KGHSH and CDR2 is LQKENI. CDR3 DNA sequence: TGTGCCAGCTCTCCCGGGACACAGGCTAGGGAGCAGTACTTC. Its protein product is CASSPGTQAREQYF. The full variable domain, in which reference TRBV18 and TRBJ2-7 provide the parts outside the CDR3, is NAGVMQNPRHLVRRRGQEARLRCSPMKGHSHVYWYRQLPEEGLKFMVYLQKENIIDESGMPKERFSAEFPKEGPSILRIQQVVRGDSAAYFCASSPGTQAREQYFGPGTRLTVT.

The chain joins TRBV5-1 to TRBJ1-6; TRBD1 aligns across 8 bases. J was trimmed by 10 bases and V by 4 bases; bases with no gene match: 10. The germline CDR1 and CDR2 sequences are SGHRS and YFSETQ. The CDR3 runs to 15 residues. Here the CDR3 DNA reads TGCGCCAGCAGCACCTCGACAGGGGCTGGATCACCCCTCCACTTT. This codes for CASSTSTGAGSPLHF. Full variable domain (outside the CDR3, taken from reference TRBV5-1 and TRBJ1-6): KAGVTQTPRYLIKTRGQQVTLSCSPISGHRSVSWYQQTPGQGLQFLFEYFSETQRNKGNFPGRFSGRQFSNSRSEMNVSTLELGDSALYLCASSTSTGAGSPLHFGNGTRLTVT.

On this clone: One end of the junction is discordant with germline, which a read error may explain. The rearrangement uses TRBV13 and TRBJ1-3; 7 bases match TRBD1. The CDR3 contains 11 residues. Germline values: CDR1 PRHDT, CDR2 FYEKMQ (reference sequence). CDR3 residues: CASSLDRAIYF. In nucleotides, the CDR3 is TGTGCCAGCAGTTTAGACAGGGCCATATATTTT.

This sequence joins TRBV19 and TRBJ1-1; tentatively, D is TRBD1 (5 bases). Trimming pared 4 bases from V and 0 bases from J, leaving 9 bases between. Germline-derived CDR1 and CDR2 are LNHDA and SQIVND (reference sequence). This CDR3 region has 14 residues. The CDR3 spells CASSRQTMNTEAFF. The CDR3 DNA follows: TGTGCCAGTAGTAGACAGACCATGAACACTGAAGCTTTCTTT.

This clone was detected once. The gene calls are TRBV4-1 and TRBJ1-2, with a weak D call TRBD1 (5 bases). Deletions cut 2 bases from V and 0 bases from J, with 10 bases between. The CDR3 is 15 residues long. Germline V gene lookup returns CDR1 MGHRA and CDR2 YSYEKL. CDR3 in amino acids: CASSQSGRANYGYTF. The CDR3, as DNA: TGCGCCAGCAGCCAATCAGGGAGGGCTAACTATGGCTACACCTTC.

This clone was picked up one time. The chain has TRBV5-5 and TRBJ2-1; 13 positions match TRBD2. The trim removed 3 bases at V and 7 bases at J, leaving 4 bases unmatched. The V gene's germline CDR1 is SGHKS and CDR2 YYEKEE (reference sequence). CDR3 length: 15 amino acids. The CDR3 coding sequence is TGTGCCAGCAGCTCCAGACTAGCGGGGGGTAATGAGCAGTTCTTC. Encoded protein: CASSSRLAGGNEQFF.

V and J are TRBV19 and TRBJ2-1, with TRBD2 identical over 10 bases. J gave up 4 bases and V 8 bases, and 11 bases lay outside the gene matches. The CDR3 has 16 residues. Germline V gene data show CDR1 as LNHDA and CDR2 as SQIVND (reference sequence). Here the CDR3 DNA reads TGTGCCAGTGTGGGGTCGGGTAGCGGGGGGTACAATGAGCAGTTCTTC. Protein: CASVGSGSGGYNEQFF.

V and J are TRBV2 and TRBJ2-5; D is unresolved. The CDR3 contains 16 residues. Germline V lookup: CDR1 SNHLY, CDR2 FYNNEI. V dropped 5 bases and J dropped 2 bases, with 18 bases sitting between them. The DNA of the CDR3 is TGTGCCAGCAGTATAGCCCGAAACCCCGCACAAGAGACCCAGTACTTC. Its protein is CASSIARNPAQETQYF.

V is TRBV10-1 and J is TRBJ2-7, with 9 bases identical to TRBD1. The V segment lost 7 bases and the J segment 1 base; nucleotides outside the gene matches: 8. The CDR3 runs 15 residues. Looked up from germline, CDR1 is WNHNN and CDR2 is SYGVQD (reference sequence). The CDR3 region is CASTDGTGRSYEQYF. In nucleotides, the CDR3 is TGCGCCAGCACAGACGGGACAGGGCGGTCCTACGAGCAGTACTTC.

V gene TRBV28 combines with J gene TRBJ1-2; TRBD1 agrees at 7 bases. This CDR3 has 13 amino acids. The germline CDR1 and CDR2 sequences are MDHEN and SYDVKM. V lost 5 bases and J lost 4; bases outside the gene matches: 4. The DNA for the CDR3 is TGTGCCAGCAGTGTCGGGACAGCCTATGGCTACACCTTC. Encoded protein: CASSVGTAYGYTF.

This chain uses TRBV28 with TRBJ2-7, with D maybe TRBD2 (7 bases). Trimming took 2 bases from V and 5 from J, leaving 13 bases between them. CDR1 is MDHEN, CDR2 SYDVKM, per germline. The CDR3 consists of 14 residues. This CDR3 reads CASSLPGGRDEQYF. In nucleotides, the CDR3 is TGTGCCAGCAGTTTACCCGGGGGGCGAGACGAGCAGTACTTC.

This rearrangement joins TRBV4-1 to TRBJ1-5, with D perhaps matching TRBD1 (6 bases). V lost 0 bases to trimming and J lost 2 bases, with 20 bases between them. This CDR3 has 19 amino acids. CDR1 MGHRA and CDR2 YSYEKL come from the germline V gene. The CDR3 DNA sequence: TGCGCCAGCAGCCAAGATTCGGCAGGGGTTTGGGCTGGCAATCAGCCCCAGCATTTT. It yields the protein CASSQDSAGVWAGNQPQHF.

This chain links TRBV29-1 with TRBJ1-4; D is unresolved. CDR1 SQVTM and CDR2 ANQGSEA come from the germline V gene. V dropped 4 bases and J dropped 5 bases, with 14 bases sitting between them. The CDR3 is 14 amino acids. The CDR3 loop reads CSVGRSQMNEKLFF. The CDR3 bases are TGCAGCGTTGGTCGTTCTCAGATGAATGAAAAACTGTTTTTT.

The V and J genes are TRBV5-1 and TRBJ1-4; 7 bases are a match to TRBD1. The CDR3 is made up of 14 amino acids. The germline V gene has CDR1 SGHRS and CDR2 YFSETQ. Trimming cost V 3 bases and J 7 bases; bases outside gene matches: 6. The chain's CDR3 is CASSSQGSGEKLFF. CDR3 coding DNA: TGCGCCAGCAGCTCACAGGGGTCTGGTGAAAAACTGTTTTTT.

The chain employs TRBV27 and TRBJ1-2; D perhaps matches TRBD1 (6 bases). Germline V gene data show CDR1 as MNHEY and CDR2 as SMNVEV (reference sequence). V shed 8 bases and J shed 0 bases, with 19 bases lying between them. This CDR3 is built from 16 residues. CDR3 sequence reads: CASGELQGIPNYGYTF. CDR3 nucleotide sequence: TGTGCCAGCGGCGAATTACAGGGAATTCCTAACTATGGCTACACCTTC.

CDR3 amino acids: CASRGTGDYGYTF. The CDR3, as DNA: TGTGCCAGCAGAGGAACGGGGGACTATGGCTACACCTTC. This chain uses TRBV6-5 with TRBJ1-2; D perhaps matches TRBD1 (5 bases). Germline V gives CDR1 MNHEY, CDR2 SVGAGI. Between the trimmed V and J ends, which lost 6 bases and 3 bases, there was a span of 11 bases. CDR3 size: 13 residues.

The DNA of the CDR3 is TGCGCCAGCAGCCCTGGACAGTATAGCTCCTACGAGCAGTACTTC. As protein: CASSPGQYSSYEQYF. J is TRBJ2-7 and V is TRBV5-1; possibly TRBD1 for D (6 bases). V was trimmed by 4 bases and J by 0 bases, leaving 14 bases between them. The CDR3 runs to 15 residues. The germline V gene encodes CDR1 SGHRS and CDR2 YFSETQ.

The CDR3 coding sequence is TGCGCCAGCAGCTCGGGACTAGCGGGGCTTAATGAGCAGTTCTTC. Encoded protein: CASSSGLAGLNEQFF. The chain recombines TRBV5-1 with TRBJ2-1, with 13 bases identical to TRBD2. The CDR3 has 15 amino acids. Germline trimming cut 3 bases from V and 7 bases from J; bases unmatched to any gene: 4. Looked up from germline, CDR1 is SGHRS and CDR2 is YFSETQ.

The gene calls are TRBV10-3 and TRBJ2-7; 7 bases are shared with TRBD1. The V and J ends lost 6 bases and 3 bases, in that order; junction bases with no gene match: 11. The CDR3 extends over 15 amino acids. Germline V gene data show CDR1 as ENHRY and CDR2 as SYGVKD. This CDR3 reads CAIRVRDSNDYEQYF. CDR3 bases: TGTGCCATCAGAGTCCGGGACAGCAATGACTACGAGCAGTACTTC.

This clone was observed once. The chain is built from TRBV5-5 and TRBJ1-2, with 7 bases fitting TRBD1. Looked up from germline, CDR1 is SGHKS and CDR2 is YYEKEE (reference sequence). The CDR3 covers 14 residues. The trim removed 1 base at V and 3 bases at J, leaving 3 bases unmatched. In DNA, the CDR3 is TGTGCCAGCAGCTTGACAGGGGCTCACTATGGCTACACCTTC. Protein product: CASSLTGAHYGYTF.